Presented here are 13 T cell receptor beta chains from one specimen sequenced in a study of T cells in narcolepsy. Method: immunoSEQ multiplex PCR; TCRdb's copy keeps in-frame clones and lacks some. The sample consists of just under 35,000 clones, more than 70% of them appearing once. Sequences were obtained from memory (CD45RA-) CD4+ T cells from blood. These receptors all stem from a human donor in good health.

The V call is TRBV5-6, the J call TRBJ2-5; maybe TRBD2 (6 bases). The DNA end favors TRBJ2-7, so the J call may be wrong. The germline V gene has CDR1 SGHDT and CDR2 YYEEEE. CDR3 length equals 15 residues. The chain's CDR3 is CASSYHRAGSYEQYF. DNA for the CDR3: TGTGCCAGCAGTTACCATCGGGCGGGATCCTACGAGCAGTACTTC.

This clone has more than one count but fewer than ten. V is TRBV7-9 and J is TRBJ1-2, with a tentative D call TRBD1 (6 bases). The germline V and J ends were trimmed by 5 bases and 4 bases, with 17 bases remaining between them. This CDR3 has 15 residues. In germline, CDR1 is SEHNR, CDR2 FQNEAQ (reference sequence). The DNA for the CDR3 is TGTGCCAGCAGCCACGTCCGGGGGCCAGGCTATGGCTACACCTTC. It specifies CASSHVRGPGYGYTF.

V usage is TRBV18 and J usage is TRBJ2-7; weak D call: TRBD1 (6 bases). V was pared by 2 bases and J by 3 bases, with 11 bases between. The germline V gene has CDR1 KGHSH and CDR2 LQKENI. This CDR3 has 14 residues. CDR3 sequence (DNA): TGTGCCAGCTCACCAGTACAGGGTGGCTACGAGCAGTACTTC. Translating it yields CASSPVQGGYEQYF.

The table lists this clone with a count of one. The rearrangement links TRBV19 to TRBJ1-2; TRBD1 aligns across 9 bases. The CDR3 is made up of 16 amino acids. Germline V gives CDR1 LNHDA, CDR2 SQIVND (reference sequence). J gave up 4 bases and V 4 bases, and 10 bases lay outside the gene matches. This chain's CDR3 is CASSSRDREDGYGYTF. CDR3 sequence (DNA): TGTGCCAGTAGTAGCCGGGACAGGGAAGATGGCTATGGCTACACCTTC.

The chain employs TRBV25-1 and TRBJ2-3; D possibly matches TRBD1 or TRBD2 (6 bases each). This CDR3 has 15 amino acids. Germline CDR1 MGHDK, CDR2 SYGVNS. V lost 2 bases to trimming and J lost 2 bases, with 11 bases between them. This chain's CDR3 is CASSETGAFTDTQYF. In DNA form, the CDR3 reads TGTGCCAGCAGTGAAACGGGGGCTTTCACAGATACGCAGTATTTT.

This chain uses TRBV5-1 with TRBJ2-3, with a weak D call TRBD1 (5 bases). V lost 0 bases and J lost 0, with 8 bases in between. The CDR3 is 15 residues long. Germline V lookup: CDR1 SGHRS, CDR2 YFSETQ. The CDR3 DNA sequence: TGCGCCAGCAGCTTGGTAGGGGTCAGCACAGATACGCAGTATTTT. It translates to CASSLVGVSTDTQYF. Combining the CDR3 with reference TRBV5-1 and TRBJ2-3 gives the whole variable domain KAGVTQTPRYLIKTRGQQVTLSCSPISGHRSVSWYQQTPGQGLQFLFEYFSETQRNKGNFPGRFSGRQFSNSRSEMNVSTLELGDSALYLCASSLVGVSTDTQYFGPGTRLTVL.

This chain joins TRBV6-1 and TRBJ2-7; D remains ambiguous. Germline CDR1 and CDR2: MNHNS and SASEGT. The CDR3 runs 12 residues. Trimming removed 5 bases from V and 5 bases from J, with 10 bases in between. The CDR3 loop is CASSPWGNEQYF. In nucleotides, the CDR3 is TGTGCCAGCAGTCCATGGGGAAACGAGCAGTACTTC.

This clone was found a few times. The chain recombines TRBV10-3 with TRBJ2-2; the D gene is possibly TRBD2 (6 bases). The CDR3 length is 13 residues. Trimming shortened V by 9 bases and J by 6 bases, and 14 bases separated the two germline ends. In germline, CDR1 is ENHRY, CDR2 SYGVKD. The CDR3 protein is CAILGLGAGELFF. For the CDR3, the DNA is TGTGCCATACTGGGACTGGGGGCCGGGGAGCTGTTTTTT.

This chain uses TRBV29-1 with TRBJ1-2; no definite D call. CDR1 is SQVTM, CDR2 ANQGSEA, per germline. The CDR3 covers 15 residues. The V end lost 6 bases, the J end lost 0 bases, and 17 bases lay between the germline ends. The CDR3 loop reads CSVPGMEGSNYGYTF. CDR3 bases: TGCAGCGTCCCGGGGATGGAGGGCTCTAACTATGGCTACACCTTC.

The V gene is TRBV7-2, the J gene TRBJ1-2, with no clear D. The germline V gene encodes CDR1 SGHTA and CDR2 FQGNSA. The V and J ends lost 5 bases and 4 bases respectively, with 20 bases between them. This CDR3 comprises 16 residues. CDR3 in amino acids: CASSRRAQESLYGYTF. CDR3 sequence (DNA): TGTGCCAGCAGCAGGAGGGCGCAGGAAAGTCTCTATGGCTACACCTTC.

V and J are TRBV6-6 and TRBJ2-7, with a tentative D call TRBD2 (6 bases). V gave up 5 bases and J gave up 3 bases, with 11 bases separating them. This CDR3 is built from 13 residues. CDR1 and CDR2 from the germline V gene are MNHNY and SVGAGI (reference sequence). CDR3 loop: CASSITSFYEQYF. Here the CDR3 DNA reads TGTGCCAGCAGTATCACTAGCTTCTACGAGCAGTACTTC.

The CDR3 nucleotides read TGTGCCAGCAGTCGGAGGGGGCCCGTAGGCACTGAAGCTTTCTTT. This sequence encodes CASSRRGPVGTEAFF. This rearrangement joins TRBV6-5 to TRBJ1-1, with 7 bases matching TRBD1. V was clipped by 5 bases and J by 4 bases; unmatched bases: 10. The CDR3 spans 15 residues. Germline V gene sequence: CDR1 MNHEY, CDR2 SVGAGI.

The rearrangement joins TRBV7-7 to TRBJ2-3; 9 positions match TRBD1. CDR1 SSHAT and CDR2 FNYEAQ come from the germline V gene (reference sequence). V trimming: 1 base; J trimming: 5 bases; junction bases outside the gene matches: 4. The CDR3 length is 15 residues. The chain's CDR3 is CASSLGTGGIDTQYF. The CDR3, as DNA: TGTGCCAGCAGCTTAGGTACAGGGGGCATAGATACGCAGTATTTT.